The 18 T cell receptor beta chains below all came from one sample that was sequenced in a study of shared clonotypes between healthy human individuals. As defined, naive CD8 cells were CD45RO-negative and positively selected for CCR7, with terminally differentiated effector memory CD45RA+ cells excluded. Profiling relied on immunoSEQ multiplex PCR, and the TCRdb table lists in-frame clones only, not all of them. Here the sample spans about 2,200,000 clones, about 93% being singletons. Sequencing was done on a sample of naive CD8+ T cells from PBMCs. The origin of the receptors is a man aged 18 to 35 in good health. Some clones in this sample may be carry-over from other donors' samples.

J is TRBJ2-7 and V is TRBV5-6; TRBD2 aligns across 12 bases. Germline loops: CDR1 SGHDT, CDR2 YYEEEE. V lost 4 bases to trimming and J lost 2 bases; unmatched junction nucleotides: 4. This CDR3 comprises 15 residues. The CDR3, as DNA: TGTGCCAGCAGCCGACTAGCGGGAGCCCCCTACGAGCAGTACTTC. This sequence encodes CASSRLAGAPYEQYF.

The chain uses TRBV19 and TRBJ2-3; D not certain. The V gene's germline CDR1 is LNHDA and CDR2 SQIVND (reference sequence). The CDR3 sequence is 16 residues long. Trimming took 3 bases from V and 0 from J, leaving 13 bases between them. CDR3 protein: CASSIGFESSTDTQYF. The CDR3 nucleotides read TGTGCCAGTAGTATCGGTTTTGAGTCTAGCACAGATACGCAGTATTTT.

This sequence joins TRBV6-1 and TRBJ2-7, with 11 bases matching TRBD2. Germline V gives CDR1 MNHNS, CDR2 SASEGT. V was pared by 5 bases and J by 1 base, with 4 bases of the junction left unmatched. The CDR3 spans 15 residues. CDR3 residues: CASSWTSGRSYEQYF. CDR3 in DNA: TGTGCCAGCAGTTGGACTAGCGGGCGGTCCTACGAGCAGTACTTC.

The rearrangement links TRBV13 to TRBJ2-6; D possibly corresponds to TRBD1 (6 bases). Germline V gives CDR1 PRHDT, CDR2 FYEKMQ (reference sequence). Trimming removed 3 bases at V and 2 bases at J, with 8 bases between. The CDR3 is made up of 15 amino acids. CDR3 sequence: CASSFDRTGANVLTF. CDR3 in DNA: TGTGCCAGCAGCTTTGACAGGACTGGGGCCAACGTCCTGACTTTC.

This chain joins TRBV6-5 and TRBJ2-7; no definite D call. Germline V gene lookup returns CDR1 MNHEY and CDR2 SVGAGI. Trimming left V 6 bases short and J 3 bases short, with 15 bases between. The CDR3 contains 14 residues. The CDR3 region has the DNA TGTGCCAGCAGCCAGTCAAGGCCGGACTACGAGCAGTACTTC. Protein: CASSQSRPDYEQYF.

This chain uses TRBV27 with TRBJ1-5; possibly TRBD1 for D (5 bases). The V gene lost 2 bases and the J gene lost 5 bases, with 10 bases spanning the gap. From germline, CDR1 is MNHEY and CDR2 SMNVEV (reference sequence). The CDR3 consists of 14 residues. CDR3 sequence (DNA): TGTGCCAGCAGTTTAAGGGGCGGAGATCAGCCCCAGCATTTT. As protein: CASSLRGGDQPQHF.

This clone was detected once. The chain joins TRBV27 to TRBJ2-7; D could derive from TRBD1 or TRBD2 (6 bases each). V dropped 2 bases and J dropped 6 bases, with 8 bases sitting between them. This CDR3 contains 12 residues. The germline V gene encodes CDR1 MNHEY and CDR2 SMNVEV (reference sequence). CDR3 coding DNA: TGTGCCAGCAGTTTAGAGGGGGGCGAGCAGTACTTC. Translating it yields CASSLEGGEQYF.

Concerning this clone itself: The sample contains more than one DNA sequence encoding this CDR3. V and J are TRBV7-9 and TRBJ2-1; no firm D call. The CDR3 sequence is 12 residues long. Germline CDR1 SEHNR, CDR2 FQNEAQ (reference sequence). V gave up 2 bases and J gave up 7 bases, with 6 bases separating them. The CDR3 region is CASSLSRNEQFF. The CDR3 bases are TGTGCCAGCAGCTTAAGTAGAAATGAGCAGTTCTTC.

V usage is TRBV13 and J usage is TRBJ2-3; no clear D gene. Germline CDR1 is PRHDT and CDR2 is FYEKMQ (reference sequence). V gave up 5 bases and J gave up 2 bases, with 17 bases separating them. This CDR3 region has 16 residues. CDR3 loop: CASSPGTASNTDTQYF. The CDR3 DNA sequence: TGTGCCAGCAGCCCCGGCACAGCCTCTAACACAGATACGCAGTATTTT. Full variable domain (remainder filled in from reference TRBV13 and TRBJ2-3): AAGVIQSPRHLIKEKRETATLKCYPIPRHDTVYWYQQGPGQDPQFLISFYEKMQSDKGSIPDRFSAQQFSDYHSELNMSSLELGDSALYFCASSPGTASNTDTQYFGPGTRLTVL.

The chain employs TRBV5-6 and TRBJ2-2; possibly TRBD2 for D (6 bases). The CDR3 covers 15 residues. CDR1 and CDR2 from the germline V gene are SGHDT and YYEEEE. The germline V and J ends were trimmed by 4 bases and 5 bases, with 15 bases remaining between them. CDR3 in DNA: TGTGCCAGCAGCCACGGGCTCGGAGGGACCGGGGAGCTGTTTTTT. This encodes CASSHGLGGTGELFF.

The chain couples TRBV6-6 to TRBJ1-5, with TRBD1 matching 7 bases. J was trimmed by 4 bases and V by 6 bases; bases with no gene match: 6. Looked up from germline, CDR1 is MNHNY and CDR2 is SVGAGI (reference sequence). The length of the CDR3 is 14 residues. CDR3 amino acids: CASSPTGANQPQHF. The CDR3 DNA is TGTGCCAGCAGCCCAACAGGGGCAAATCAGCCCCAGCATTTT.

The rearrangement uses TRBV10-1 and TRBJ1-5, with a weak D call TRBD1 (6 bases). V shed 6 bases and J shed 5 bases, with 11 bases lying between them. The CDR3 is made up of 13 amino acids. The germline gives CDR1 WNHNN, CDR2 SYGVQD (reference sequence). This CDR3 reads CASRMKGDQPQHF. CDR3 coding DNA: TGCGCCAGCAGGATGAAGGGGGATCAGCCCCAGCATTTT.

This chain joins TRBV4-2 and TRBJ1-1; 11 bases align to TRBD1. V lost 1 base to trimming and J lost 8 bases; unmatched junction nucleotides: 3. The CDR3 consists of 14 residues. Germline values: CDR1 LGHNA, CDR2 YNFKEQ. Here the CDR3 reads CASSQGDRGTEAFF. The DNA of the CDR3 is TGTGCCAGCAGCCAAGGGGACAGGGGGACCGAAGCTTTCTTT.

The chain has TRBV19 and TRBJ2-5; 8 bases are shared with TRBD2. Germline V gene lookup returns CDR1 LNHDA and CDR2 SQIVND (reference sequence). This CDR3 spans 14 amino acids. The CDR3 sequence is CAAGSSGNQETQYF. CDR3 in DNA: TGTGCGGCTGGGAGTAGCGGGAACCAAGAGACCCAGTACTTC.

This rearrangement joins TRBV5-1 to TRBJ1-2, with D possibly TRBD1 on 5 matching bases. CDR1 and CDR2 from the germline V gene are SGHRS and YFSETQ. Trimming took 0 bases from V and 10 from J, leaving 19 bases between them. This CDR3 is built from 15 residues. CDR3 residues: CASSLAQGLHIDYTF. The DNA of the CDR3 is TGCGCCAGCAGCTTGGCCCAGGGCCTACATATCGACTACACCTTC. Together with reference TRBV5-1 and TRBJ1-2, the CDR3 gives the full variable domain: KAGVTQTPRYLIKTRGQQVTLSCSPISGHRSVSWYQQTPGQGLQFLFEYFSETQRNKGNFPGRFSGRQFSNSRSEMNVSTLELGDSALYLCASSLAQGLHIDYTFGSGTRLTVV.

The chain employs TRBV7-9 and TRBJ2-1; no definite D call. This CDR3 has 12 amino acids. CDR1 and CDR2 from the germline V gene are SEHNR and FQNEAQ (reference sequence). With 6 bases removed from V and 10 bases from J, the gap between germline ends came to 13 bases. Here the CDR3 DNA reads TGTGCCAGCAGGCCTATTTCGTGGGAGCAGTTCTTC. It is translated as CASRPISWEQFF.

This CDR3 reads CASSSRTGIYGYTF. As DNA, the CDR3 is TGTGCCAGCAGCAGCCGGACAGGGATTTATGGCTACACCTTC. The chain joins TRBV27 to TRBJ1-2; 8 bases are shared with TRBD1. Trimming took 6 bases from V and 5 from J; bases not matched to a gene: 8. The germline V gene has CDR1 MNHEY and CDR2 SMNVEV (reference sequence). The CDR3 is made up of 14 amino acids.

The chain links TRBV7-9 to TRBJ1-1; D unclear. Trimming removed 5 bases at V and 0 bases at J, with 13 bases between. This CDR3 spans 15 amino acids. CDR1 and CDR2 (germline): SEHNR, FQNEAQ (reference sequence). The CDR3 here is CASSPWEDLNTEAFF. The CDR3 coding sequence is TGTGCCAGCAGCCCTTGGGAGGACCTGAACACTGAAGCTTTCTTT. Looking up the rest from reference TRBV7-9 and TRBJ1-1 gives the full variable domain: DTGVSQNPRHKITKRGQNVTFRCDPISEHNRLYWYRQTLGQGPEFLTYFQNEAQLEKSRLLSDRFSAERPKGSFSTLEIQRTEQGDSAMYLCASSPWEDLNTEAFFGQGTRLTVV.